These 12 T cell receptor beta chains were all obtained from the same sample, sequenced in a study of immune cell composition in non-small cell lung cancer. The data were produced by immunoSEQ multiplex PCR, yet TCRdb's version contains in-frame clones alone and is incomplete. The repertoire includes approximately 5,900 clones, 87% of them detected once, and 6.4% sits in the top ten. Normal lung was taken at the farthest possible site, at least 3 cm from tumour. The sequencing input was non-adjacent lung tissue. The source of these receptors is a human donor with non-small cell lung cancer.

J is TRBJ2-3 and V is TRBV7-2; the match to TRBD2 covers 8 bases. Germline V gives CDR1 SGHTA, CDR2 FQGNSA. V dropped 4 bases and J dropped 3; count of bases not matched to a gene: 6. This CDR3 region has 15 residues. The CDR3: CASSWSGSMTDTQYF. In DNA form, the CDR3 reads TGTGCCAGCAGCTGGAGCGGGAGTATGACAGATACGCAGTATTTT.

The V call is TRBV11-2, the J call TRBJ2-7; TRBD1 is a possible D gene (5 bases). The CDR3 is 16 residues long. Trimming took 0 bases from V and 9 from J, leaving 21 bases between them. Germline lookup yields CDR1 SGHAT and CDR2 FQNNGV. Here the CDR3 reads CASSLDQSIQAVGQYF. The CDR3 region has the DNA TGTGCCAGCAGCTTAGATCAATCTATACAGGCGGTCGGGCAGTACTTC.

V usage is TRBV7-9 and J usage is TRBJ2-1, with 12 bases that match TRBD2. Trimming removed 5 bases from V and 1 base from J; junction bases left unmatched: 6. This CDR3 spans 17 amino acids. From germline, CDR1 is SEHNR and CDR2 FQNEAQ (reference sequence). The CDR3 sequence is CASSPLLAGGSYNEQFF. The DNA for the CDR3 is TGTGCCAGCAGCCCATTACTAGCGGGAGGTTCCTACAATGAGCAGTTCTTC.

The rearrangement links TRBV18 to TRBJ2-5; tentatively, D is TRBD2 (5 bases). V gave up 0 bases and J gave up 7 bases, with 9 bases separating them. This CDR3 is built from 13 residues. CDR1 KGHSH and CDR2 LQKENI come from the germline V gene. CDR3 amino acids: CASSPPDSWTQYF. CDR3 in DNA: TGTGCCAGCTCACCACCGGACTCTTGGACCCAGTACTTC.

This chain connects TRBV19 to TRBJ2-1, with 7 bases that match TRBD2. The V gene's germline CDR1 is LNHDA and CDR2 SQIVND (reference sequence). The CDR3 runs 15 residues. The trim removed 4 bases at V and 1 base at J, leaving 4 bases unmatched. CDR3 residues: CASSTSGISYNEQFF. CDR3 bases: TGTGCCAGTAGTACGAGCGGGATTTCCTACAATGAGCAGTTCTTC. Variable domain in full (rest from reference TRBV19 and TRBJ2-1): DGGITQSPKYLFRKEGQNVTLSCEQNLNHDAMYWYRQDPGQGLRLIYYSQIVNDFQKGDIAEGYSVSREKKESFPLTVTSAQKNPTAFYLCASSTSGISYNEQFFGPGTRLTVL.

The chain is built from TRBV11-2 and TRBJ1-3; perhaps TRBD1 as D (6 bases). V shed 5 bases and J shed 4 bases, with 15 bases lying between them. Germline CDR1 SGHAT, CDR2 FQNNGV. The CDR3 is 15 amino acids. CDR3 sequence: CASSPLGRGGNTIYF. Written as DNA, the CDR3 is TGTGCCAGCAGCCCCCTGGGCAGGGGAGGAAACACCATATATTTT.

This clone came up once. The chain uses TRBV7-9 and TRBJ2-3, with TRBD2 identical over 10 bases. This CDR3 has 17 amino acids. Germline V gene lookup returns CDR1 SEHNR and CDR2 FQNEAQ (reference sequence). V lost 5 bases and J lost 6; bases outside the gene matches: 14. CDR3: CASSPRGSGRAVDTQYF. CDR3 coding DNA: TGTGCCAGCAGCCCCCGGGGGAGCGGGAGGGCGGTGGATACGCAGTATTTT.

V gene TRBV7-9 combines with J gene TRBJ2-4; D remains unclear. This CDR3 is built from 15 residues. V was shortened by 0 bases and J by 0 bases, with 6 bases between the two germline ends. Germline loops: CDR1 SEHNR, CDR2 FQNEAQ (reference sequence). DNA of the CDR3: TGTGCCAGCAGCTTAGCGACACTAGCCAAAAACATTCAGTACTTC. This gives the protein CASSLATLAKNIQYF.

About this clone: The junction departs from the called germline gene at one end, perhaps through a read error. The J gene is TRBJ2-7, the V gene TRBV28, with D possibly TRBD1 on 5 matching bases. This CDR3 contains 13 residues. Germline V gene lookup returns CDR1 MDHEN and CDR2 SYDVKM. CDR3 in amino acids: CAGSTSRAFEQYF. In DNA form, the CDR3 reads TGTGCCGGCAGCACCAGCAGGGCGTTCGAGCAGTACTTC.

The chain combines TRBV9 with TRBJ2-3; 10 bases line up with TRBD2. V gave up 0 bases and J gave up 4 bases; unmatched junction bases: 5. This CDR3 is built from 16 residues. Germline CDR1 SGDLS, CDR2 YYNGEE. CDR3 nucleotides: TGTGCCAGCAGCGTAGTTATAGCGGGAGGTCCAGATACGCAGTATTTT. Amino acid sequence: CASSVVIAGGPDTQYF.

CDR3 sequence (DNA): TGTGCCAGCAGTGACCCCCTCACTAGCGGGGGTAACAATGAGCAGTTCTTC. Translation gives CASSDPLTSGGNNEQFF. V gene TRBV6-1 combines with J gene TRBJ2-1, with 11 bases aligning to TRBD2. The ends lost 3 bases at V and 5 bases at J; junction bases unmatched: 9. In germline, CDR1 is MNHNS, CDR2 SASEGT. The CDR3 sequence is 17 residues long.

V gene TRBV28 combines with J gene TRBJ2-7, with 7 bases lining up with TRBD1. Trimming at V came to 5 bases and at J to 3 bases, leaving 7 bases not matched to a gene. Germline values: CDR1 MDHEN, CDR2 SYDVKM. The CDR3 is 14 amino acids. Here the CDR3 DNA reads TGTGCCAGCAGTGACCCGGGACAGTACTACGAGCAGTACTTC. Its translation is CASSDPGQYYEQYF.